These 16 T cell receptor beta chains share one sample of origin, sequenced in a study of blood T cell repertoires in COVID-19. Sequencing used immunoSEQ multiplex PCR; TCRdb keeps in-frame clones, though not all of them. The table includes 250,000 to 350,000 clones, about 89% detected once. The material sequenced was peripheral blood. The receptors shown here come from a woman in her twenties or thirties with COVID-19, enrolled during active disease.

The chain links TRBV5-8 to TRBJ2-1; no reliable D call. Per germline, CDR1 SGHTS and CDR2 YDEGEE. V dropped 1 base and J dropped 0 bases, with 8 bases sitting between them. The CDR3 is 15 residues long. The CDR3: CASSLPKSSYNEQFF. The CDR3 DNA reads TGTGCCAGCAGCTTGCCCAAGAGCTCCTACAATGAGCAGTTCTTC.

The V call is TRBV9, the J call TRBJ2-6, with a tentative D call TRBD1 (5 bases). This CDR3 is built from 14 residues. V lost 4 bases to trimming and J lost 4 bases, with 9 bases between them. From germline, CDR1 is SGDLS and CDR2 YYNGEE. DNA for the CDR3: TGTGCCAGCAGCCCCAGGACAGGGGCCAACGTCCTGACTTTC. It specifies CASSPRTGANVLTF.

The V gene is TRBV9, the J gene TRBJ1-1; tentatively, D is TRBD1 (6 bases). This CDR3 is 14 amino acids long. From germline, CDR1 is SGDLS and CDR2 YYNGEE. The V and J ends lost 4 bases and 2 bases respectively, with 12 bases between them. The CDR3 reads CASSLGGENTEAFF. CDR3 nucleotide sequence: TGTGCCAGCAGCTTAGGGGGGGAAAACACTGAAGCTTTCTTT.

This chain joins TRBV12-5 and TRBJ1-4; D possibly corresponds to TRBD1 (6 bases). V was trimmed by 6 bases and J by 7 bases, leaving 15 bases between them. Germline lookup yields CDR1 LGHNT and CDR2 FRNRAP. The CDR3 covers 14 residues. CDR3: CASGTGTKSEKLFF. For the CDR3, the DNA is TGTGCTAGTGGAACCGGGACAAAGAGTGAAAAACTGTTTTTT.

The chain is built from TRBV28 and TRBJ2-5; the D gene is possibly TRBD1 (5 bases). V lost 3 bases and J lost 5, with 22 bases in between. In germline, CDR1 is MDHEN, CDR2 SYDVKM. The CDR3 sequence is 17 residues long. The CDR3 bases are TGTGCCAGCAGTTTCCTACAGGCAAACGATAACTGGGAGACCCAGTACTTC. Its translation: CASSFLQANDNWETQYF.

The J gene is TRBJ1-2, the V gene TRBV27; D may be TRBD1 (5 bases). Germline values: CDR1 MNHEY, CDR2 SMNVEV (reference sequence). This CDR3 comprises 11 residues. Trimming took off 6 bases at V and 7 bases at J, with 9 bases between the two ends. CDR3 sequence (DNA): TGTGCCAGCAGCCCAGGGTTTGGCTACACCTTC. Its translation: CASSPGFGYTF.

The V call is TRBV5-1, the J call TRBJ2-1; 8 bases match TRBD1. J lost 7 bases, V lost 2 bases, and 5 bases had no gene match. This CDR3 comprises 14 residues. Per germline, CDR1 SGHRS and CDR2 YFSETQ. CDR3 loop: CASSFGQGSNEQFF. CDR3 bases: TGCGCCAGCAGCTTCGGACAGGGCTCTAATGAGCAGTTCTTC.

The V and J genes are TRBV6-2 or TRBV6-3 and TRBJ2-7, with D maybe TRBD1 (5 bases). The CDR3 is 14 residues long. With 5 bases removed from V and 2 bases from J, the gap between germline ends came to 13 bases. Germline loops: CDR1 MNHEY, CDR2 SVGEGT. In nucleotides, the CDR3 is TGTGCCAGCAGTAAACCAACAGGACCCTACGAGCAGTACTTC. Translation: CASSKPTGPYEQYF.

This rearrangement joins TRBV28 to TRBJ2-5; 11 bases align to TRBD2. Trimming cost V 5 bases and J 2 bases; bases outside gene matches: 4. The CDR3 runs 15 residues. Germline values: CDR1 MDHEN, CDR2 SYDVKM. This chain's CDR3 is CASSIAGGGQETQYF. Here the CDR3 DNA reads TGTGCCAGCAGTATAGCGGGAGGGGGGCAAGAGACCCAGTACTTC.

The V gene is TRBV9, the J gene TRBJ2-2, with 9 positions matching TRBD2. CDR1 and CDR2 from the germline V gene are SGDLS and YYNGEE. This CDR3 is 15 amino acids long. Losses at the gene ends were 4 bases for V and 3 bases for J; bases not matched to a gene: 4. The CDR3 nucleotides are TGTGCCAGCAGCATTAGCGGGAGCTACACCGGGGAGCTGTTTTTT. Translating gives CASSISGSYTGELFF.

The rearrangement uses TRBV7-2 and TRBJ2-2; 8 bases line up with TRBD2. From germline, CDR1 is SGHTA and CDR2 FQGNSA. Trimming removed 4 bases from V and 4 bases from J; junction bases left unmatched: 8. The CDR3 covers 16 residues. The CDR3 bases are TGTGCCAGCAGCTCGGGGGGGACTAGGGGCACCGGGGAGCTGTTTTTT. Translating it yields CASSSGGTRGTGELFF.

The chain combines TRBV5-5 with TRBJ2-2; 9 bases line up with TRBD2. CDR1 is SGHKS, CDR2 YYEKEE, per germline (reference sequence). This CDR3 region has 17 residues. The J segment lost 6 bases and the V segment lost 4 bases, leaving 13 bases of the junction unmatched. In DNA, the CDR3 is TGTGCCAGCAGCCGGCTGGGTAGCGGGAGTTCCCCCGGGGAGCTGTTTTTT. This gives the protein CASSRLGSGSSPGELFF.

This chain uses TRBV5-1 with TRBJ2-1, with 11 bases aligning to TRBD1. Trimming cost V 4 bases and J 9 bases; bases outside gene matches: 6. Per the germline V gene, CDR1 is SGHRS and CDR2 is YFSETQ. CDR3 length: 14 amino acids. The CDR3: CASSPGQGAGEQFF. CDR3 bases: TGCGCCAGCAGCCCCGGACAGGGGGCCGGTGAGCAGTTCTTC.

The CDR3 is CASRPSGRAYNEQFF. For the CDR3, the DNA is TGTGCCAGCAGACCTAGCGGGAGGGCCTACAATGAGCAGTTCTTC. The gene calls are TRBV3-1 (or the pseudogene TRBV3-2) and TRBJ2-1; TRBD2 matches 12 bases. Per the germline V gene, CDR1 is LGHDT and CDR2 is YNNKEL (reference sequence). Trimming took 6 bases from V and 2 from J; bases not matched to a gene: 2. CDR3 size: 15 residues.

This rearrangement joins TRBV20-1 to TRBJ2-1; 13 positions agree with TRBD2. The V and J ends lost 3 bases and 5 bases, in that order; junction bases with no gene match: 10. The CDR3 is 17 residues long. Germline V gene lookup returns CDR1 DFQATT and CDR2 SNEGSKA (reference sequence). The CDR3 DNA reads as TGCAGTGCTAGTCCTACTAGCGGGAGGGCGAGGAACAATGAGCAGTTCTTC. Amino acids: CSASPTSGRARNNEQFF.

This chain links TRBV6-5 with TRBJ1-2, with a weak D call TRBD1 (5 bases). The V end was cut by 6 bases, the J end by 0 bases, with 11 bases between. This CDR3 is built from 14 residues. The germline gives CDR1 MNHEY, CDR2 SVGAGI. CDR3 in amino acids: CASRRGGTNYGYTF. The CDR3 bases are TGTGCCAGCAGACGGGGGGGTACTAACTATGGCTACACCTTC.